The source of this TCR beta chain is a study of resident and recirculating memory T cells in vitiligo. Study-level information: Epidermis came from shave biopsies of lesional and nonlesional sites, plus PBMCs. Genomic DNA was extracted from whole homogenized samples, with no cell sorting. Broader study findings: No single dominant TCR clone appeared; lesion clonality varied.

Trimming at V came to 2 bases and at J to 4 bases, leaving 5 bases not matched to a gene. Germline CDR1 MGHRA, CDR2 YSYEKL. The CDR3 consists of 15 residues. As to this clone: The antigen remains undetermined.

Using immunoSEQ multiplex PCR, the repertoire was profiled, and TCRdb retains in-frame clones only, with some absent. The data hold more than 65,000 clones, with roughly nine tenths observed a single time. Patients had to be free of confetti depigmentation, indicating active vitiligo. Specimen: blood. The chain uses TRBV4-1 and TRBJ2-4, with 7 positions matching TRBD1. The clonotype was recovered from a male donor with vitiligo. The CDR3 here is CASSQIGTAKNIQYF. CDR3 DNA sequence: TGCGCCAGCAGCCAAATCGGGACAGCTAAAAACATTCAGTACTTC.